Listed below are T cell receptor beta chains from one sample, sequenced in a study of blood T cell repertoires in COVID-19. Generated by immunoSEQ multiplex PCR, the TCRdb table keeps only in-frame clones and is missing some. The sample shows fewer than 90,000 clones, roughly four fifths of them seen only once. Sequenced input: peripheral blood. These receptors were taken from a man in his fifties with acute or convalescent COVID-19. The conserved cysteine and the conserved F or W are not part of the CDR3 here. Each record gives: J gene, clone size, V gene, CDR3 protein. Rows give clone size only sometimes, using once, few, many, or a class for an expanded clone.

TRBJ1-1	.	TRBV5-6	ASSLGRNTEAF
TRBJ2-5	few	TRBV30	AWDGQGAQETQY
TRBJ1-5	.	TRBV5-4	ASSLYPTASNQPQH
TRBJ2-6	.	TRBV7-7	ASSPSVRANVLT
TRBJ2-1	.	TRBV11-2	ASRDLAGSSYNEQF
TRBJ2-3	.	TRBV18	ASSFDRGVTDTQY
TRBJ2-1	once	TRBV28	ASSPQGLAGVGEQF
TRBJ2-3	.	TRBV6-5	ASTLSGSSTDTQY
TRBJ2-7	few	TRBV24-1	ATSDLKGPSHEQY
TRBJ2-1	.	TRBV11-3	ASSEQEYNEQF
TRBJ2-3	few	TRBV11-3	ASSFSSGDMDTQY
TRBJ2-5	.	TRBV5-3	ARSLGGQKETQY
TRBJ2-5	.	TRBV29-1	SVERGLGETQY
TRBJ1-2	.	TRBV7-2	ASSLPGGQANYGYT
TRBJ1-1	.	TRBV19	ASRTAGGRLTEAF
TRBJ1-4	once	TRBV4-3	ASSQETGTGNEKLF
TRBJ2-5	.	TRBV5-1	ASSLRAGGGGQETQY
TRBJ2-5	.	TRBV13	ASSSSAGETQY
TRBJ1-6	.	TRBV6-4	ASSIDGVGYSPLH
TRBJ1-1	.	TRBV5-1	ASSLQTDTEAF
TRBJ1-4	.	TRBV4-3	ASSPTGATNEKLF
TRBJ1-5	once	TRBV2	ASSGTGNQPQH
TRBJ2-5	.	TRBV5-1	ASRPGQGLETQY
TRBJ1-6	.	TRBV4-2	ASSQDPPGSYNSPLH
TRBJ1-6	.	TRBV5-6	ASSLSSDRGRSPLH
TRBJ2-5	.	TRBV6-5	ASRTGALQETQY
TRBJ1-5	.	TRBV21-1	ASSKIGPGGRQPQH
TRBJ2-7	.	TRBV2	ASSVSGIFYEQY
TRBJ1-2	.	TRBV20-1	SVGGYGYT
TRBJ2-3	.	TRBV18	ASSPARSTDTQY
TRBJ2-7	once	TRBV5-5	ASSLVALPVEQY
TRBJ1-1	.	TRBV10-1	ASSPRGLNTEAF
TRBJ2-3	.	TRBV15	ATSKGFTSTDTQY
TRBJ2-7	.	TRBV28	ASSGNTYEQY
TRBJ1-5	.	TRBV9	ASSLNVARGQPQH
TRBJ1-2	.	TRBV7-2	ASSSAGQGVWGYT
TRBJ2-7	once	TRBV21-1	ASSKAAGPHKAEQY
TRBJ1-2	.	TRBV5-4	ASSFRDRGYGYT
TRBJ2-1	.	TRBV6-4	ASSTSGTYNEQF
TRBJ1-2	.	TRBV3-1/TRBV3-2	ASRLGEYGYT
TRBJ1-3	.	TRBV7-2	ASSPQGLYSGNTIY
TRBJ2-7	.	TRBV2	ASSNQGYEQY
TRBJ1-4	once	TRBV9	ASSVVPFAGTANEKLF
TRBJ1-4	.	TRBV6-5	ASGGAVTNEKLF
TRBJ2-3	.	TRBV5-6	ASSPGTGTDTQY